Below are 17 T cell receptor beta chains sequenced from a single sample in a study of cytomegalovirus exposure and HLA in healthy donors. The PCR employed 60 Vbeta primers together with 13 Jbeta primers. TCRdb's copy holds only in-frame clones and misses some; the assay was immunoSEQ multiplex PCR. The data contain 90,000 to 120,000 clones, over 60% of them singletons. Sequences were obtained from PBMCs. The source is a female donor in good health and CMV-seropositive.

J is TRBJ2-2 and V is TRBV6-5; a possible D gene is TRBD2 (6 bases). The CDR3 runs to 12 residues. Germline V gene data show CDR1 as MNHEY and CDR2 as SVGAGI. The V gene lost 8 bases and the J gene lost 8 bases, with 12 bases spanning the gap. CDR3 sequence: CASARGRGELFF. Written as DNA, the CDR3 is TGTGCCAGCGCTCGAGGGAGGGGGGAGCTGTTTTTT.

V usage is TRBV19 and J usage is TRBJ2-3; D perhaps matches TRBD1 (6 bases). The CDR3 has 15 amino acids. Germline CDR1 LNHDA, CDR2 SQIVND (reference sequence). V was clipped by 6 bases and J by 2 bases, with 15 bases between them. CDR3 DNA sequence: TGTGCCAGTAGACCGCAGGGGTCCACCACAGATACGCAGTATTTT. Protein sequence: CASRPQGSTTDTQYF.

The CDR3 here is CASRRKDRERTDTQYF. The CDR3 bases are TGTGCCAGTAGAAGGAAGGACAGAGAGCGCACAGATACGCAGTATTTT. The chain uses TRBV19 and TRBJ2-3; weak D call: TRBD1 (6 bases). The CDR3 has 16 residues. In germline, CDR1 is LNHDA, CDR2 SQIVND (reference sequence). V lost 6 bases, J lost 1 base, and 17 bases lay in between.

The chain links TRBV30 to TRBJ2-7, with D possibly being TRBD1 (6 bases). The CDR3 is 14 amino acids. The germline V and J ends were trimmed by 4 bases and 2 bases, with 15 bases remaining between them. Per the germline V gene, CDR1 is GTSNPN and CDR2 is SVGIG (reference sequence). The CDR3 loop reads CAWTSTGPTYEQYF. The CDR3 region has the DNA TGTGCCTGGACCTCGACAGGCCCAACCTACGAGCAGTACTTC. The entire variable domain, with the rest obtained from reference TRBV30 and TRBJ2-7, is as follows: SQTIHQWPATLVQPVGSPLSLECTVEGTSNPNLYWYRQAAGRGLQLLFYSVGIGQISSEVPQNLSASRPQDRQFILSSKKLLLSDSGFYLCAWTSTGPTYEQYFGPGTRLTVT.

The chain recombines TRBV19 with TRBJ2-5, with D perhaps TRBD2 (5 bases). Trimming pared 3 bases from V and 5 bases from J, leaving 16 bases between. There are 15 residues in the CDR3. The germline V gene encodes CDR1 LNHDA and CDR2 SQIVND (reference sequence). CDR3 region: CASSIGVGSRETQYF. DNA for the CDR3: TGTGCCAGTAGTATTGGGGTGGGGAGCCGGGAGACCCAGTACTTC.

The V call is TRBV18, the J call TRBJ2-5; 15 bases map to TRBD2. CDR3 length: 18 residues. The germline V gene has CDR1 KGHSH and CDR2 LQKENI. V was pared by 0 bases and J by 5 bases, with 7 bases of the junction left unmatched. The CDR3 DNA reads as TGTGCCAGCTCACCACCGGGACTAGCGGGAGGCCGGGGTGAGACCCAGTACTTC. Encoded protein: CASSPPGLAGGRGETQYF.

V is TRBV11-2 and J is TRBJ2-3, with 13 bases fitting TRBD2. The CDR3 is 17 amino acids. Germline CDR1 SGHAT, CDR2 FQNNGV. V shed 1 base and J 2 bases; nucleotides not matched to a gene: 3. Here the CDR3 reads CASSLGTSGRATDTQYF. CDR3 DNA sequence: TGTGCCAGCAGCTTAGGGACTAGCGGGAGAGCCACAGATACGCAGTATTTT.

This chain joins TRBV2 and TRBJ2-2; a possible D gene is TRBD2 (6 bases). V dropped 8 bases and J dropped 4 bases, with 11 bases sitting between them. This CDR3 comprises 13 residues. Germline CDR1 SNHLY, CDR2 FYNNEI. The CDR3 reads CASRETRTGELFF. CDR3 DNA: TGTGCCAGCCGGGAGACCCGCACCGGGGAGCTGTTTTTT.

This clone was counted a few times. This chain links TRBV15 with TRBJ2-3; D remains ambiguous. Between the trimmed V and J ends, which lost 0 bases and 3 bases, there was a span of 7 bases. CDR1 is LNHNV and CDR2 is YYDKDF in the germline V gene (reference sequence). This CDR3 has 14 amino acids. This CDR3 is CATSRDYQTDTQYF. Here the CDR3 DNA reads TGTGCCACCAGCAGAGATTACCAGACAGATACGCAGTATTTT.

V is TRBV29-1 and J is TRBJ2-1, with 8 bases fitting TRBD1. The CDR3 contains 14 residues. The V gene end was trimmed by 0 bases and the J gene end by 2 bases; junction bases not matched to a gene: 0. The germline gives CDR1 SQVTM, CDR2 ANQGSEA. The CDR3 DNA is TGCAGCGTTGAAGAGGACAGGGCCTACAATGAGCAGTTCTTC. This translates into CSVEEDRAYNEQFF.

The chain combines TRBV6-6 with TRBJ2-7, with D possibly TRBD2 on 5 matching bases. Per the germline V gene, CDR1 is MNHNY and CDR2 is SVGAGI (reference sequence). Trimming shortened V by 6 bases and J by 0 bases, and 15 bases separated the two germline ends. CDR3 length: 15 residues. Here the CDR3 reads CASRSLSGSSYEQYF. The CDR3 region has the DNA TGTGCCAGCAGATCCCTTTCGGGAAGCTCCTACGAGCAGTACTTC.

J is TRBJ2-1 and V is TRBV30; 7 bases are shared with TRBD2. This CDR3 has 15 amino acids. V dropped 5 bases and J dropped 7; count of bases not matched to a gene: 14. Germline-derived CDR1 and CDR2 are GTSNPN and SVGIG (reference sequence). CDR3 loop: CAWSFTGRGRNEQFF. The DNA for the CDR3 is TGTGCCTGGTCATTCACGGGGAGGGGACGGAATGAGCAGTTCTTC.

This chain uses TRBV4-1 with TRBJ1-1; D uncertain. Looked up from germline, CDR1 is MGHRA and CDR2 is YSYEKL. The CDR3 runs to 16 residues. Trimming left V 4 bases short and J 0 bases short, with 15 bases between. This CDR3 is CASSRSRGGMNTEAFF. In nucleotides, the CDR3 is TGCGCCAGCAGCCGCTCGAGAGGAGGGATGAACACTGAAGCTTTCTTT.

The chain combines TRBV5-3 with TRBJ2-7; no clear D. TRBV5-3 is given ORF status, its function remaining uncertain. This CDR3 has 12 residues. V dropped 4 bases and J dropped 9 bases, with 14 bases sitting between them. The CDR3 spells CARSPGRDGQYF. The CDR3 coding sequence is TGTGCCAGAAGCCCGGGTCGAGACGGGCAGTACTTC.

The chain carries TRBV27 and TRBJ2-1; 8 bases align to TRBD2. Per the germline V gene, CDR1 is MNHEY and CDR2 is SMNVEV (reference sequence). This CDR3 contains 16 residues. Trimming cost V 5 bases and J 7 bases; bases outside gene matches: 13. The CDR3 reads CASSEGGGRTGNEQFF. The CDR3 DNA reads TGTGCCAGCAGTGAAGGAGGCGGGAGGACTGGGAATGAGCAGTTCTTC.

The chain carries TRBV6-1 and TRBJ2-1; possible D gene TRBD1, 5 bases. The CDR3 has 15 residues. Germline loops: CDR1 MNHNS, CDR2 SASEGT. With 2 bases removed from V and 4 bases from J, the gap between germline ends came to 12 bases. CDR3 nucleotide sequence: TGTGCCAGCAGTGAATTGGCAGGGAAGTACAATGAGCAGTTCTTC. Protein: CASSELAGKYNEQFF.

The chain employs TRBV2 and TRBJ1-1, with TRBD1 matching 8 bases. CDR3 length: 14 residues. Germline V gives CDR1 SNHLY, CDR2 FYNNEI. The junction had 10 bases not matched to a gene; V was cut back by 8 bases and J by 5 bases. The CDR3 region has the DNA TGTGCCAGCGCCCGGACAGGGAGAGCGACTGAAGCTTTCTTT. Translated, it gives CASARTGRATEAFF. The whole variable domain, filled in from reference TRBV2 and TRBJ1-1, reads EPEVTQTPSHQVTQMGQEVILRCVPISNHLYFYWYRQILGQKVEFLVSFYNNEISEKSEIFDDQFSVERPDGSNFTLKIRSTKLEDSAMYFCASARTGRATEAFFGQGTRLTVV.